The clone carrying this T cell receptor beta chain occurred a few times. The antigen remains unidentified. Individual cDNA molecules each received unique molecular identifiers attached to them. Each CDR3 protein is one row after TCRdb ran MiXCR on the 5' RACE reads. The table lists about 83,000 distinct CDR3 sequences, roughly 13% of them singletons, with more than 1.2% in the top ten. This entry comes from a study of early T cells in non-severe SARS-CoV-2 infection. At the level of the study: Unpaired chains resulted from sequencing bulk RNA of unsorted whole blood. Study-wide results and limits: Matching against VDJdb likely underestimated virus-specific expansions, favoring anti-spike CD8.

The CDR3 length is 17 residues. With V trimmed by 0 bases and J by 1 base, 8 bases remained unmatched. CDR1 LGHNA and CDR2 YNFKEQ come from the germline V gene. The sample comprised whole blood. The clonotype was recovered from an adult who was a healthcare worker with PCR-confirmed SARS-CoV-2 infection or an uninfected control (not recorded which). The chain links TRBV4-2 to TRBJ1-1; 7 nucleotides match TRBD1. The CDR3 here is CASSQESLQGRNTEAFF. The CDR3 DNA reads as TGTGCCAGCAGCCAAGAATCCTTACAGGGGCGGAACACTGAAGCTTTCTTT.